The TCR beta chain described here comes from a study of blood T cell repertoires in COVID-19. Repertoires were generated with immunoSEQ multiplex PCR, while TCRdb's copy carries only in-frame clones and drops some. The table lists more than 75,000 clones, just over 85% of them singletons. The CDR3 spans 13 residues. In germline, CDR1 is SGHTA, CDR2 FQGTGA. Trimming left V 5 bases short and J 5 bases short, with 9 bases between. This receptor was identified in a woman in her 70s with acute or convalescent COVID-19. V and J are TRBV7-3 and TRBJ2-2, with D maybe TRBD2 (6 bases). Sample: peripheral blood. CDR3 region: CASSHLATGELFF. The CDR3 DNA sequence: TGTGCCAGCAGCCATCTAGCGACCGGGGAGCTGTTTTTT.